What follows are 6 T cell receptor beta chains derived from one specimen sequenced in a study of blood T cell repertoires in COVID-19 (TCRdb year 2020). The library relied on the immunoSEQ multiplex PCR assay. TCRdb took over this immuneACCESS table, retaining in-frame rearrangements with V and J assigned. Such tables are incomplete; in checked studies, under half of the missing clones stem from an unresolved V gene, and the remainder is unexplained. Present in this sample are about 430,000 clones, about 88% of which were seen just once. Approximately 1.3% of the sample goes to the ten largest clones. The specimen was PBMCs or T cells enriched from blood (not recorded which). These receptors were taken from a woman aged 18-29 years who had been exposed to COVID-19.

J is TRBJ2-1 and V is TRBV2, with 7 bases lining up with TRBD1. CDR3 length equals 15 residues. In germline, CDR1 is SNHLY, CDR2 FYNNEI. With 6 bases clipped from V and 2 bases from J, the junction kept 7 bases outside the gene matches. This CDR3 is CASSLTGTAYNEQFF. The CDR3 region has the DNA TGTGCCAGCAGCCTCACCGGGACAGCCTACAATGAGCAGTTCTTC.

CDR3 DNA sequence: TGTGCCAGCAGCCTTAAACAGGCGATCGGGGAGCTGTTTTTT. This sequence encodes CASSLKQAIGELFF. The V gene is TRBV14, the J gene TRBJ2-2; maybe TRBD1 (5 bases). V was cut by 4 bases and J by 7 bases, with 13 bases left in between. CDR1 and CDR2 from the germline V gene are SGHDN and FVKESK. The length of the CDR3 is 14 residues.

The genes are TRBV28 and TRBJ2-7, with 7 nucleotides matching TRBD1. Germline CDR1 reads MDHEN; CDR2 reads SYDVKM. After removal of 6 bases from V and 13 bases from J, the junction contained 18 bases not matched to a gene. The CDR3 spans 14 residues. The CDR3 DNA follows: TGTGCCAGCAGACCGAGACCAGGGACAGTACTGTCCTACTTC. It is translated as CASRPRPGTVLSYF.

This rearrangement joins TRBV19 to TRBJ1-1; TRBD1 matches at 9 bases. Germline assignment: CDR1 LNHDA and CDR2 SQIVND (reference sequence). The CDR3 runs to 14 residues. The V segment lost 6 bases and the J segment 5 bases; nucleotides outside the gene matches: 7. The CDR3 reads CASRPGTGRTEAFF. In DNA, the CDR3 is TGTGCCAGTAGGCCTGGGACAGGGCGGACTGAAGCTTTCTTT.

This chain joins TRBV10-3 and TRBJ2-1; 10 nucleotides line up with TRBD2. The germline gives CDR1 ENHRY, CDR2 SYGVKD. Germline trimming cut 1 base from V and 0 bases from J; bases unmatched to any gene: 3. This CDR3 region has 17 residues. This CDR3 reads CAISELLAGGSYNEQFF. The CDR3, as DNA: TGTGCCATCAGTGAGTTATTAGCGGGAGGCTCCTACAATGAGCAGTTCTTC.

This clone was detected many times. The chain carries TRBV7-8 and TRBJ2-7; 9 positions match TRBD1. Germline V gene data show CDR1 as SGHVS and CDR2 as FQNEAQ. The CDR3 is 13 amino acids. V trimming: 3 bases; J trimming: 11 bases; junction bases outside the gene matches: 8. The chain's CDR3 is CASSLGQGLRKYF. The CDR3 region has the DNA TGTGCCAGCAGCTTGGGACAGGGCCTAAGGAAGTACTTC.